The 3 T cell receptor beta chains below were found in one sample sequenced in a study of blood T cell repertoires in COVID-19. This table comes from immunoSEQ multiplex PCR, and its TCRdb copy is limited to in-frame clones, with some not included. Among some 120,000 clones listed, about 81% were seen once. The sequenced material came from peripheral blood. All receptors come from a man aged 65-85 years with acute or convalescent COVID-19.

The chain joins TRBV28 to TRBJ1-5; 7 bases agree with TRBD1. Germline CDR1 reads MDHEN; CDR2 reads SYDVKM. V gave up 6 bases and J gave up 4 bases; unmatched junction bases: 9. This CDR3 comprises 15 residues. The CDR3 loop reads CASRAMGQLNQPQHF. CDR3 DNA: TGTGCCAGCAGGGCTATGGGACAGCTGAATCAGCCCCAGCATTTT.

V usage is TRBV5-6 and J usage is TRBJ2-6, with 7 bases identical to TRBD1. J gave up 0 bases and V 3 bases, and 6 bases lay outside the gene matches. CDR3 length: 17 amino acids. Per the germline V gene, CDR1 is SGHDT and CDR2 is YYEEEE. Here the CDR3 reads CASSWDSFSSGANVLTF. As DNA, the CDR3 is TGTGCCAGCAGCTGGGACAGTTTCTCCTCTGGGGCCAACGTCCTGACTTTC.

This chain uses TRBV10-3 with TRBJ1-6; 9 bases align to TRBD1. The CDR3 length is 15 residues. Germline assignment: CDR1 ENHRY and CDR2 SYGVKD. Losses at the gene ends were 6 bases for V and 7 bases for J; bases not matched to a gene: 7. The CDR3 here is CAISSGTGLNSPLHF. The CDR3 DNA reads TGTGCCATCAGCTCCGGGACAGGGCTAAATTCACCCCTCCACTTT.